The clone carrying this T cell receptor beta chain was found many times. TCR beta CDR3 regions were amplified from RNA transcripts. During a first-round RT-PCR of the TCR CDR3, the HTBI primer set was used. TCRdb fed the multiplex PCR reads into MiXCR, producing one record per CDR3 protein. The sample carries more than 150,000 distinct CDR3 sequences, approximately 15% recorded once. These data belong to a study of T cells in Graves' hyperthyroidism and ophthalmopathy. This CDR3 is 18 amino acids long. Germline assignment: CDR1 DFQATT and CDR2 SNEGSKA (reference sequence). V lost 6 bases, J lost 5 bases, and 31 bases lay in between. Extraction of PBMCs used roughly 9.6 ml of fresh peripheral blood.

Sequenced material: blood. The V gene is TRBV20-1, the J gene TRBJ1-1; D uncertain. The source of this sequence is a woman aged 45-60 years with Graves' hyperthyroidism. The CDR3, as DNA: TGCAGTGCCGAAAAAGGCTGGGTGGCAGCTAGCACGAGGACTGAAGCTTTCTTT. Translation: CSAEKGWVAASTRTEAFF.